The clone carrying this TCR beta chain was detected only once. Cells were sorted from thawed PBMC rested overnight and stained with GMM-loaded CD1B tetramer, viability dye and anti-CD3. CD1B tetramers were loaded with Rhodococcus equi-derived C32 glucose monomycolate. Tetramer-sorted PBMC had been CD14 monocyte-depleted before freezing. Each donor contributed some 100,000 sorted tetramer-negative cells. The CDR3 length is 14 residues. The germline gives CDR1 SGDLS, CDR2 YYNGEE. With 3 bases removed from V and 8 bases from J, the gap between germline ends came to 15 bases. The data are from a study of T cells in tuberculosis. Study as a whole: CD1B tetramers identified T cells specific for mycobacterial lipid GMM.

Chain pairing is unknown; alpha and beta were sequenced separately. Generated by immunoSEQ multiplex PCR, the TCRdb table keeps only in-frame clones and is missing some. This sample yields more than 70,000 clones, of which more than 75% are seen a single time; 1.9% belongs to the top ten. The clonotype originates from an adult woman with latent tuberculosis. The chain carries TRBV9 and TRBJ1-5; tentative D call: TRBD1 (5 bases). Sequenced sample: CD1b-GMM tetramer-negative cells sorted from PBMCs. In DNA, the CDR3 is TGTGCCAGCAGCGGTACCGACAGATGGGAGCCCCAGCATTTT. Its translation: CASSGTDRWEPQHF.